Below are 20 T cell receptor beta chains sequenced from a single sample in a study of OX40 agonist ivuxolimab in advanced cancers. Here immunoSEQ multiplex PCR was the method, and the copy in TCRdb shows in-frame clones only, minus some. The sample lists tens of thousands of clones, 88% occurring once. This specimen consisted of CD4+ or CD8+ T cells sorted from blood, obtained in a trial of the OX40 agonist ivuxolimab. Receptors originate from an adult with an advanced solid tumor such as melanoma, head and neck, liver or kidney cancer.

The CDR3 nucleotides read TGTGCCAGCAGTGACGGCCTGGGGACGCTTAATACTGAAGCTTTCTTT. This codes for CASSDGLGTLNTEAFF. The chain is built from TRBV6-1 and TRBJ1-1; perhaps TRBD1 as D (5 bases). Germline V lookup: CDR1 MNHNS, CDR2 SASEGT. The V end was cut by 3 bases, the J end by 5 bases, with 19 bases between. The CDR3 runs to 16 residues.

The V and J genes are TRBV5-8 and TRBJ1-2; 7 bases map to TRBD1. Germline assignment: CDR1 SGHTS and CDR2 YDEGEE. The V and J ends lost 5 bases and 2 bases, in that order; junction bases with no gene match: 3. The CDR3 extends over 13 amino acids. CDR3 DNA: TGTGCCAGCAGTCGGGACAGAAACTATGGCTACACCTTC. Translated: CASSRDRNYGYTF.

About this clone itself: One end of the junction fails to match germline, which may point to a read error. The sample has other DNA sequences that encode this CDR3 too. The chain couples TRBV7-9 to TRBJ1-1, with 7 bases fitting TRBD1. The CDR3 spans 16 residues. Per germline, CDR1 SEHNR and CDR2 FQNEAQ (reference sequence). The CDR3 nucleotides read TGTGCCAGCAGCCCCCCCGAGACAGGGACGAACACTGAAGCCTTCTTT. Translated: CASSPPETGTNTEAFF.

The chain carries TRBV5-6 and TRBJ2-2; D uncertain. CDR1 SGHDT and CDR2 YYEEEE come from the germline V gene. CDR3 length equals 15 residues. The V and J ends lost 1 base and 1 base respectively, with 8 bases between them. This CDR3 is CASSLLLLNTGELFF. The CDR3 DNA reads as TGTGCCAGCAGCTTGTTGCTGTTGAACACCGGGGAGCTGTTTTTT.

The chain employs TRBV5-4 and TRBJ2-7; D may be TRBD1 (5 bases). This CDR3 has 15 amino acids. Germline CDR1 and CDR2: SGHNT and YYREEE (reference sequence). Trimming pared 3 bases from V and 2 bases from J, leaving 15 bases between. The CDR3 region is CASSSGSRAPYEQYF. CDR3 bases: TGTGCCAGCAGCTCAGGGTCTCGGGCCCCCTACGAGCAGTACTTC.

The chain links TRBV7-3 to TRBJ2-3; a weak D match, TRBD1 (5 bases). Trimming cost V 6 bases and J 1 base, with 8 bases left between them. This CDR3 has 13 residues. CDR1 and CDR2 from the germline V gene are SGHTA and FQGTGA. The CDR3 sequence is CASRSQGTDTQYF. CDR3 bases: TGTGCCAGCAGGTCACAGGGCACAGATACGCAGTATTTT.

The chain joins TRBV5-1 to TRBJ1-2, with D possibly TRBD1 on 5 matching bases. V was cut by 2 bases and J by 2 bases, with 13 bases left in between. CDR3 length: 15 residues. CDR1 and CDR2 (germline): SGHRS, YFSETQ. The CDR3, as DNA: TGCGCCAGCAGCTTACCCGGGACCCCAAACTATGGCTACACCTTC. The encoded protein is CASSLPGTPNYGYTF.

This CDR3 is CASRELDLPGVREEKLFF. CDR3 sequence (DNA): TGTGCCAGCAGGGAGCTTGACCTCCCTGGGGTGCGGGAGGAAAAACTGTTTTTT. V usage is TRBV5-6 and J usage is TRBJ1-4; unclear D gene. CDR1 and CDR2 (germline): SGHDT, YYEEEE. Trimming cost V 5 bases and J 8 bases, with 28 bases left between them. There are 18 residues in the CDR3.

The rearrangement links TRBV5-2 to TRBJ1-2; the tabulated D call, TRBD1, remains unverified against the DNA. TRBV5-2 has pseudogene status. The CDR3 runs to 16 residues. CDR3 amino acids: CASSQDRYRGNYGYTF. The CDR3 DNA sequence: TGCGCCAGCAGCCAAGATAGGTACAGGGGTAACTATGGCTACACCTTC.

V gene TRBV19 combines with J gene TRBJ2-7; 8 nucleotides align to TRBD1. CDR1 LNHDA and CDR2 SQIVND come from the germline V gene (reference sequence). CDR3 size: 15 residues. V shed 5 bases, J shed 9 bases, and the junction held 15 bases outside the gene matches. For the CDR3, the DNA is TGTGCCAGTAGTGTTGGACAGGGTTACCGCACCGGGCAGTACTTC. Its translation is CASSVGQGYRTGQYF.

This chain connects TRBV5-1 to TRBJ1-5; D remains unclear. Per germline, CDR1 SGHRS and CDR2 YFSETQ. The CDR3 totals 13 residues. The germline V and J ends were trimmed by 2 bases and 1 base, with 4 bases remaining between them. The CDR3 nucleotides are TGCGCCAGCAGCTTCGGAAGCAATCAGCCCCAGCATTTT. Amino acid sequence: CASSFGSNQPQHF.

This clone was found a few times. The CDR3 region has the DNA TGTGCCAGCTCACGGACGGCTAGCAATCAGCCCCAGCATTTT. This encodes CASSRTASNQPQHF. The chain uses TRBV7-9 and TRBJ1-5, with D unclear. Germline-derived CDR1 and CDR2 are SEHNR and FQNEAQ (reference sequence). Trimming shortened V by 8 bases and J by 0 bases, and 11 bases separated the two germline ends. The CDR3 contains 14 residues. Looking up the rest from reference TRBV7-9 and TRBJ1-5 gives the full variable domain: DTGVSQNPRHKITKRGQNVTFRCDPISEHNRLYWYRQTLGQGPEFLTYFQNEAQLEKSRLLSDRFSAERPKGSFSTLEIQRTEQGDSAMYLCASSRTASNQPQHFGDGTRLSIL.

The J gene is TRBJ2-3, the V gene TRBV27; D is possibly TRBD1 (5 bases). The CDR3 is 14 amino acids. With 2 bases removed from V and 5 bases from J, the gap between germline ends came to 11 bases. The germline V gene encodes CDR1 MNHEY and CDR2 SMNVEV (reference sequence). DNA of the CDR3: TGTGCCAGCAGTTTAGACCCAAGGGGAGATACGCAGTATTTT. Translated, it gives CASSLDPRGDTQYF.

This chain joins TRBV7-2 and TRBJ2-7, with TRBD1 identical over 9 bases. The CDR3 sequence is 16 residues long. The J segment lost 1 base and the V segment lost 4 bases, leaving 8 bases of the junction unmatched. CDR1 and CDR2 from the germline V gene are SGHTA and FQGNSA. The CDR3 protein is CASSSSGTGLSYEQYF. For the CDR3, the DNA is TGTGCCAGCAGCTCCTCCGGGACAGGGCTTTCCTACGAGCAGTACTTC.

V and J are TRBV4-3 and TRBJ1-2; TRBD1 agrees at 9 bases. The germline CDR1 and CDR2 sequences are LGHNA and YSLEER. V trimming: 4 bases; J trimming: 4 bases; junction bases outside the gene matches: 7. This CDR3 is 15 amino acids long. CDR3 coding DNA: TGCGCCAGCAGCCCAGGACAGGGGAGCGTCTATGGCTACACCTTC. Translation: CASSPGQGSVYGYTF.

V is TRBV19 and J is TRBJ2-7, with a weak D call TRBD1 (5 bases). CDR1 and CDR2 (germline): LNHDA, SQIVND (reference sequence). Trimming cost V 4 bases and J 6 bases, with 13 bases left between them. The CDR3 sequence is 13 residues long. CDR3 sequence (DNA): TGTGCCAGTAGTAACCAGGGTAGGGGCGAGCAGTACTTC. This translates into CASSNQGRGEQYF.

This clone was observed once. This sequence joins TRBV2 and TRBJ2-3; D remains unclear. In germline, CDR1 is SNHLY, CDR2 FYNNEI. The CDR3 is made up of 14 amino acids. Trimming took off 4 bases at V and 2 bases at J, with 10 bases between the two ends. The DNA of the CDR3 is TGTGCCAGCAGTGGGGGTTTGCCCACAGATACGCAGTATTTT. This codes for CASSGGLPTDTQYF.

Remarks on this clone: The same CDR3 arises from other DNA sequences in this sample as well. V and J are TRBV7-9 and TRBJ1-4; D perhaps matches TRBD1 (5 bases). The CDR3 extends over 14 amino acids. V lost 1 base, J lost 6 bases, and 9 bases lay in between. Per germline, CDR1 SEHNR and CDR2 FQNEAQ (reference sequence). The CDR3 DNA follows: TGTGCCAGCAGCTTAGAAGCCAGGGATGAAAAACTGTTTTTT. Translation: CASSLEARDEKLFF. Looking up the rest from reference TRBV7-9 and TRBJ1-4 gives the full variable domain: DTGVSQNPRHKITKRGQNVTFRCDPISEHNRLYWYRQTLGQGPEFLTYFQNEAQLEKSRLLSDRFSAERPKGSFSTLEIQRTEQGDSAMYLCASSLEARDEKLFFGSGTQLSVL.

The chain employs TRBV6-6 and TRBJ1-1; maybe TRBD1 (5 bases). The ends were cut back, 7 bases at V and 0 bases at J, with 6 bases in the middle. In germline, CDR1 is MNHNY, CDR2 SVGAGI (reference sequence). This CDR3 region has 12 residues. CDR3 coding DNA: TGTGCCAGCATCAGGGTGAACACTGAAGCTTTCTTT. This gives the protein CASIRVNTEAFF.

This clone was found once. The chain carries TRBV11-2 and TRBJ2-3, with 7 bases lining up with TRBD2. CDR1 and CDR2 (germline): SGHAT, FQNNGV. The CDR3 is 15 amino acids. V trimming: 5 bases; J trimming: 0 bases; junction bases outside the gene matches: 5. CDR3: CASSLGGTSTDTQYF. CDR3 DNA sequence: TGTGCCAGCAGCCTGGGGGGGACTAGCACAGATACGCAGTATTTT. The full variable domain, with the rest looked up from reference TRBV11-2 and TRBJ2-3, is EAGVAQSPRYKIIEKRQSVAFWCNPISGHATLYWYQQILGQGPKLLIQFQNNGVVDDSQLPKDRFSAERLKGVDSTLKIQPAKLEDSAVYLCASSLGGTSTDTQYFGPGTRLTVL.